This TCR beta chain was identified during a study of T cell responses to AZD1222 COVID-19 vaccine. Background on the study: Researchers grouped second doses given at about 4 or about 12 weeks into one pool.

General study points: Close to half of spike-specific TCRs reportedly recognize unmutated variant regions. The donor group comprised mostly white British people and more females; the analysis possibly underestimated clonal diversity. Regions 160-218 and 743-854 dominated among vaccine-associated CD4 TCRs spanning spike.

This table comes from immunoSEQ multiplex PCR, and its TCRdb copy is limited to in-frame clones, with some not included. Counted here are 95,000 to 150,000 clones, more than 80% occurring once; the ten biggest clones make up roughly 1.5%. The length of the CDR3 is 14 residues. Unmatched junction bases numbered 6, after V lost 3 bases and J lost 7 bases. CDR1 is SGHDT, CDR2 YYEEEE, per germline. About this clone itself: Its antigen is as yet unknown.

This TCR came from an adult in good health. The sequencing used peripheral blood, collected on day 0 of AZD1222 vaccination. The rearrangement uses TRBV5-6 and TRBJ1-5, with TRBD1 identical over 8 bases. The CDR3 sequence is CASSWQGAGQPQHF. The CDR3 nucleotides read TGTGCCAGCAGCTGGCAGGGGGCTGGGCAGCCCCAGCATTTT.